A selection of T cell receptor beta chains follows, all from one sample in a study of control samples from healthy donors and cancer patients. Repertoires were generated with immunoSEQ multiplex PCR, while TCRdb's copy carries only in-frame clones and drops some. The sample shows 46,000 or so clones, more than 90% of them seen only once. Sequenced sample: PBMCs. The receptors stem from a man aged 30-40 years with colorectal cancer. The CDR3 runs from the conserved cysteine through the conserved F or W. The D gene is left open where the match is weak. Where a row states a size, it is once, few, many or the class of an expanded clone; other rows omit it.

j_gene,d_gene,abundance,v_gene,CDR3aa,CDR3nt
TRBJ2-2,TRBD1,.,TRBV4-3,CASSQESRQGAFTGELFF,TGCGCCAGCAGCCAGGAGAGCCGACAGGGGGCGTTCACCGGGGAGCTGTTTTTT
TRBJ2-1,.,once,TRBV19,CASSTQGRNNEQFF,TGTGCCAGTAGTACCCAGGGCCGGAACAATGAGCAGTTCTTC
TRBJ2-2,.,.,TRBV7-6,CASSSRRTNTGELFF,TGTGCCAGCAGCTCAAGACGTACGAACACCGGGGAGCTGTTTTTT
TRBJ1-5,TRBD1,.,TRBV10-2,CASSYDRDQPQHF,TGCGCCAGCAGCTATGACAGGGATCAGCCCCAGCATTTT
TRBJ1-1,TRBD1,.,TRBV5-4,CASSLGQGAEAFF,TGTGCCAGCAGCTTAGGACAGGGGGCTGAAGCTTTCTTT
TRBJ1-6,.,.,TRBV6-1,CASSEARAGNSPLHF,TGTGCCAGCAGTGAAGCAAGGGCAGGAAATTCACCCCTCCACTTT
TRBJ2-6,TRBD1,.,TRBV7-9,CAIDRVGPSGANVLTF,TGTGCCATAGACAGGGTGGGGCCCTCTGGGGCCAACGTCCTGACTTTC
TRBJ1-5,.,.,TRBV6-1,CASSERQGSAGTQHF,TGTGCCAGCAGTGAAAGGCAGGGATCCGCCGGGACCCAGCATTTT
TRBJ1-5,.,.,TRBV6-2/TRBV6-3,CASSTSGFTYSNQPQHF,TGTGCCAGCAGTACGAGTGGGTTCACCTATAGCAATCAGCCCCAGCATTTT
TRBJ1-1,TRBD1,.,TRBV5-1,CASSARTGLSTEAFF,TGCGCCAGCAGCGCGAGGACAGGGCTGAGCACTGAAGCTTTCTTT
TRBJ2-5,.,.,TRBV14,CASSQAFFRAARETQYF,TGTGCCAGCAGCCAAGCTTTTTTTCGGGCCGCGCGAGAGACCCAGTACTTC
TRBJ1-4,.,.,TRBV3-1/TRBV3-2,CASSLRTLRENEKLFF,TGTGCCAGCAGCCTACGGACCCTTAGAGAGAATGAAAAACTGTTTTTT